The sequence of this T cell receptor (beta chain) was determined in a study of CD8 T cells in Susac syndrome. TEMRA cells were FACS-enriched, unlike CD8+ and CD4+ T cells, which were negatively isolated. It was with random hexamers that about 0.45 to 1 ug RNA was reverse transcribed. Amplification of TCR beta CDR3 by immunoSEQ multiplex PCR spanned 54 Vbeta and 13 Jbeta. TCRdb recomputed calls from the immunoSEQ multiplex PCR reads with MiXCR, one row per CDR3 protein. The table includes about 180,000 distinct CDR3 sequences, roughly 95% detected once. In this sample, this clonotype turned up once. The CDR3 sequence is 15 residues long. Germline CDR1 reads SGDLS; CDR2 reads YYNGEE. With 3 bases clipped from V and 14 bases from J, the junction kept 16 bases outside the gene matches.

The chain has TRBV9 and TRBJ2-1; 8 nucleotides agree with TRBD1. The sequenced sample was CD8+ T cells from PBMCs. This receptor was taken from a human donor with multiple sclerosis. The CDR3 loop is CASSAEDREDTIEFF. The DNA of the CDR3 is TGTGCCAGCAGCGCAGAGGACAGGGAGGATACGATTGAGTTCTTC.